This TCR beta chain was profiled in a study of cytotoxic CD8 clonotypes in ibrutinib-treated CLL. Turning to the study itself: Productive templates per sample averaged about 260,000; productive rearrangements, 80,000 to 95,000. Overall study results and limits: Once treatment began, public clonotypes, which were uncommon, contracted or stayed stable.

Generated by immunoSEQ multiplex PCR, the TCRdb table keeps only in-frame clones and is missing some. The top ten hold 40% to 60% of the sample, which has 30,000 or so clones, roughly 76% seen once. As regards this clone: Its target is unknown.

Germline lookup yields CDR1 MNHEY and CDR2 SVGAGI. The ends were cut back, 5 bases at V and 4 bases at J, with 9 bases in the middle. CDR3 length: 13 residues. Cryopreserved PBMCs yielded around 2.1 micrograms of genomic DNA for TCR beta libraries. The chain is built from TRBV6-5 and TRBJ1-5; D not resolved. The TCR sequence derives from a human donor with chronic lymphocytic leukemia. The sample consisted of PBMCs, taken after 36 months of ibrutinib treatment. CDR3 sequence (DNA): TGTGCCAGCAGTAGGACTGGGAATCAGCCCCAGCATTTT. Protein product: CASSRTGNQPQHF.